This T cell receptor beta chain was recorded in a study of blood T cell repertoires in COVID-19. Trimming took off 9 bases at V and 4 bases at J, with 15 bases between the two ends. This CDR3 comprises 13 residues. CDR1 and CDR2 from the germline V gene are SGHRS and YFSETQ. Produced via immunoSEQ multiplex PCR; TCRdb's table is partial and in-frame only. Counted here are 150,000 to 180,000 clones, around 83% occurring once; the ten biggest clones make up 9% to 13%. This TCR was sampled from a woman in her sixties or seventies with COVID-19, enrolled during active disease. This chain links TRBV5-1 with TRBJ2-3; D uncertain. Sequenced material: peripheral blood. CDR3 nucleotide sequence: TGCGCCACCGCGAGTCTGAACCCAGATACGCAGTATTTT. Its protein is CATASLNPDTQYF.